This T cell receptor (beta chain) appears in the sequencing data of a study of T cell responses to AZD1222 COVID-19 vaccine (dated by TCRdb to the early 2020s). Notes on the research overall: A total of about 250 trial participants underwent TCR sequencing, of whom about 210 had received two doses of AZD1222 and around 25 had received two doses of the MenACWY control vaccine. Trial participants were enrolled into age subgroups of 18-55, 56-69 and 70-plus years, which contained around 150, 28 and 57 TCR-sequenced participants, respectively.

The time point tag for this specimen amounts to: about 28 days (+/-7) after the second vaccine dose. The treatment or condition label, read with the paper, signifies: meningococcal conjugate vaccine given as trial control. Vaccinee samples were obtained from the UK trials COV001 and COV002, which included a single-blind randomized controlled phase 2/3 trial of AZD1222 (ChAdOx1 nCoV-19) in healthy adults. For TCRbeta chain sequencing, PBMC samples from trial participants were taken at day 0 and at day 28 after the second dose. V loses 4 bases, J loses 2 bases, and the germline ends lie 11 bases apart. CDR1 and CDR2 are read off the germline V gene as ENHRY and SYGVKD. The CDR3 spans 14 residues, from the cysteine through the phenylalanine. Only the CDR3 part of the read is kept: 42 bases, read in frame from the first base. The CDR3 regions of human TCRbeta chains were subjected to immunosequencing. The original methods were these. TCRs in the repertoires were compared against a reference library of SARS-CoV-2-specific TCRs that had been generated with the MIRA antigen-specificity platform. Breadth meant the fraction of unique TCRs that were SARS-CoV-2-associated, whereas depth meant the fraction of total T cells that were SARS-CoV-2-associated. Each spike-specific TCR was assigned to its reactive spike region and to a CD4 or CD8 class using the MIRA data. Log10-transformed breadth and depth values were compared by one-way ANOVA with Sidak's multiple comparisons tests. In TCRdb, the immuneACCESS table is reduced to in-frame sequences with V and J assigned. These tables do not hold every clone; where another copy was compared, an unresolved V gene accounts for under half, and the others remain unexplained. The V and J calls and clone size are taken from that table; D and trimming were inferred from the DNA. For this sample the table gives over 150,000 clones, of which 90% to 95% were detected only once. The ten largest clones represent under 1.1% of the sample.

The study at large found these results: Conclusions about previously exposed vaccinees are limited, since just five or six AZD1222 recipients were seropositive for SARS-CoV-2 at baseline. Because no samples from the day 14 peak response were available, repertoires could be characterized only after the peak T cell response. The 56-69-year group was small, and its depth increase did not reach significance, likely because of low power. Participants were mostly white British, with more females than males. The authors suggested clonal diversity may have been underestimated. Reportedly, almost half of the unique spike-specific TCRs recognized epitopes lying outside the regions that are mutated in the B.1.351 and B.1.1.7 variants. CD4 TCRs associated with the vaccine covered the entire spike protein, and the dominant responses were in regions 160-218 and 743-854. After two AZD1222 doses, spike-specific TCR breadth and depth were significantly higher than at day 0 and than in MenACWY recipients.

About this clone itself: Its antigen has not been determined. Base qualities are not provided; no much larger clone lies one nucleotide away.

The chain links TRBV10-3 with TRBJ2-5; the D gene is tentatively TRBD1 or TRBD2, each matching 5 bases. Sample: peripheral blood, taken 28 days after the second dose of the MenACWY control vaccine. The clonotype originates from an adult who received the MenACWY meningococcal vaccine as a control. The sequence in DNA is TGTGCCATCAGTGGTGGAGAGGGGCAAGAGACCCAGTACTTC. Its protein reads: CAISGGEGQETQYF.